Detailed here is one T cell receptor (beta chain). No antigen is known for it. Method: immunoSEQ multiplex PCR; TCRdb's copy keeps in-frame clones and lacks some. This table holds approximately 46,000 clones, approximately 73% found once. The CDR3 extends over 15 amino acids. J lost 5 bases, V lost 3 bases, and 7 bases had no gene match. CDR1 is MGHRA, CDR2 YSYEKL, per germline. This sample was included in a study of PD-1 blockade in classical Hodgkin lymphoma. Findings and limits, study-wide: By C4D1 there was a significant rise in CD4+ TCR diversity but not in CD8+ TCR diversity. Patients with a complete response exhibited baseline diversity comparable to newly diagnosed patients.

All patients experienced relapse after autologous stem cell transplantation, and brentuximab vedotin exposure was variable. This sample comprised peripheral blood mononuclear cells (PBMCs), obtained at baseline. This receptor was taken from a human donor with classical Hodgkin lymphoma. The genes are TRBV4-1 and TRBJ1-2; 9 bases agree with TRBD1. The DNA for the CDR3 is TGCGCCAGCAGCCAGATCGGACAGGGGCCATATGGCTACACCTTC. Its protein product is CASSQIGQGPYGYTF.